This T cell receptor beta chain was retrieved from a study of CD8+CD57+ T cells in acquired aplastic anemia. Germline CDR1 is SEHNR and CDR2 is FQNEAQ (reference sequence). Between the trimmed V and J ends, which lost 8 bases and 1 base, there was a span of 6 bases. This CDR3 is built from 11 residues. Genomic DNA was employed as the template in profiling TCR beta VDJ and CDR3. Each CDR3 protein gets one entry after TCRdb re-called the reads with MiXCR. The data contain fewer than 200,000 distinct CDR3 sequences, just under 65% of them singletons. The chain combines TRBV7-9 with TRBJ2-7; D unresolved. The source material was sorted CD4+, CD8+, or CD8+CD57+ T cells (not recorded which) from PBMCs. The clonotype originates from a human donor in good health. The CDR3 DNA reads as TGTGCCAGCCAAGGGTCCTACGAGCAGTACTTC. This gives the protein CASQGSYEQYF.